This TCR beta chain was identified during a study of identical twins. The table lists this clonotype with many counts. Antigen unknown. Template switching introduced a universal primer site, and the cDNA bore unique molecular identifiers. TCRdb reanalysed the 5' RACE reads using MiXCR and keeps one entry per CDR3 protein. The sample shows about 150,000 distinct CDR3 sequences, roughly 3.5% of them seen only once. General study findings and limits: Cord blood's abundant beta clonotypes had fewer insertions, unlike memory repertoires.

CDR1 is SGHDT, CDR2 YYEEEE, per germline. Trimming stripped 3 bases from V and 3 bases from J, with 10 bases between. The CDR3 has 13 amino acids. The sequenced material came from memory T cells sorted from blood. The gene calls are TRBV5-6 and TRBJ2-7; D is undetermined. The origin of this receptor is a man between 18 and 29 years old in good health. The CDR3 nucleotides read TGTGCCAGCAGCTCGAAGGACCACTACGAGCAGTACTTC. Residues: CASSSKDHYEQYF.